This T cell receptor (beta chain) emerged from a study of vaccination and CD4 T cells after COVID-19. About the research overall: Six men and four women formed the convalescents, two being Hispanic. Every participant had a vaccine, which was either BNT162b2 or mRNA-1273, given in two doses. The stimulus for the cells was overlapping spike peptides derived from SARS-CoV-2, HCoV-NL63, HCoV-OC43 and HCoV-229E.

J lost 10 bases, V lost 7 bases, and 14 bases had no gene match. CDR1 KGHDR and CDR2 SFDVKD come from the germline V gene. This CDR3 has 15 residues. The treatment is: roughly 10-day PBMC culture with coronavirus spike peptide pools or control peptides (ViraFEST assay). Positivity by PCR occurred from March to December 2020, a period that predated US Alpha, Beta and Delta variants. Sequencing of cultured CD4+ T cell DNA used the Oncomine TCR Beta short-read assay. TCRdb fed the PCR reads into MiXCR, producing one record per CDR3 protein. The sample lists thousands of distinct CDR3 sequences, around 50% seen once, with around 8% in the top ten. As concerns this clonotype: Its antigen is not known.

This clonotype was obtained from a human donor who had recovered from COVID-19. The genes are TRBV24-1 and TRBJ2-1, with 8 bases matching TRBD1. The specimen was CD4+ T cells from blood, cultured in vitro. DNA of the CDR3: TGTGCCACCAGCCGCGGACAGGGAGGTGGTTGGGAGCAGTTCTTC. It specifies CATSRGQGGGWEQFF.